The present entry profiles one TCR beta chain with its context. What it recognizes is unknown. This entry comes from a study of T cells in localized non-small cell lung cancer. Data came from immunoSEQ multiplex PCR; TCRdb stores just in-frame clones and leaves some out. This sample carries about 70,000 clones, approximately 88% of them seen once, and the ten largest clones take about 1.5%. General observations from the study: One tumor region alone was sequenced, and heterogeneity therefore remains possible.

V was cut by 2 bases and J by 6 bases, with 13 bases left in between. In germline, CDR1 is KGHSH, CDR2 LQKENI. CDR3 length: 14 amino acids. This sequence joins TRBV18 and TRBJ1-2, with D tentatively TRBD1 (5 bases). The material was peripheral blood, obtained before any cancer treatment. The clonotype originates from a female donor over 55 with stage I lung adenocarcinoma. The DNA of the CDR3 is TGTGCCAGCTCACCAAACATGGTGGGGGATGGCTACACCTTC. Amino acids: CASSPNMVGDGYTF.